This T cell receptor beta chain was obtained from a study of T cell repertoires in cytomegalovirus infection. Study results and caveats: Identification of carriers of CMV plus the relevant HLA was performed using cumulative public TCR beta family frequency.

Each CDR3 protein gets one entry after TCRdb re-called the reads with MiXCR. The table lists roughly 200,000 distinct CDR3 sequences, around two fifths of them singletons, with roughly three fifths in the top ten. On this clonotype itself: What it binds is not known.

V was pared by 7 bases and J by 3 bases, with 8 bases of the junction left unmatched. Germline values: CDR1 LNHDA, CDR2 SQIVND (reference sequence). This CDR3 has 15 residues. The source of this sequence is a human donor in good health (CMV status not recorded). Some clones in this sample may be carry-over from other donors' samples. The gene calls are TRBV19 and TRBJ2-1; 8 bases line up with TRBD2. The sequenced sample was CD8+ T cells from cultured PBMCs, obtained from culture after CMV antigen stimulation. The CDR3 spells CASTWAGGNYNEQFF. DNA of the CDR3: TGTGCCAGTACCTGGGCGGGAGGAAACTACAATGAGCAGTTCTTC.